Here is one T cell receptor beta chain with its context. This entry is derived from a study of cytomegalovirus exposure and HLA in healthy donors. CDR1 MGHRA and CDR2 YSYEKL come from the germline V gene. With 4 bases removed from V and 7 bases from J, the gap between germline ends came to 10 bases. The length of the CDR3 is 13 residues. PCR used 60 Vbeta primers and 13 Jbeta primers. Using immunoSEQ multiplex PCR, the repertoire was profiled, and TCRdb retains in-frame clones only, with some absent. The sample consists of about 40,000 clones, approximately 70% of them appearing once. Sequencing was carried out using PBMCs. The chain carries TRBV4-1 and TRBJ2-2, with TRBD1 as a possible D gene (6 bases). The clonotype was recovered from a middle-aged man in good health and CMV-seronegative. The CDR3 here is CASSPRGFGELFF. CDR3 nucleotide sequence: TGCGCCAGCAGCCCCAGGGGTTTCGGGGAGCTGTTTTTT.